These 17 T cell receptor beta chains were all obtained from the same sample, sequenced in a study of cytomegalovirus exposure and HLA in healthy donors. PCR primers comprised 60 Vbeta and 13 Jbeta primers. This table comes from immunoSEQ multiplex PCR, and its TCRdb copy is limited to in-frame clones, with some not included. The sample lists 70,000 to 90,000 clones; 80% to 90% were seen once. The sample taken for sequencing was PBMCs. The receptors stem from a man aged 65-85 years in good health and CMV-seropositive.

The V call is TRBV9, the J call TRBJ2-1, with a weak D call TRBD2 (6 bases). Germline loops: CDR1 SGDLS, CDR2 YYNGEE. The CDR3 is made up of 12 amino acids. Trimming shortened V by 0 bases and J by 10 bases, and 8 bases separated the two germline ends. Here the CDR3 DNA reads TGTGCCAGCAGCGTAGGGCTAGCGGAGCAGTTCTTC. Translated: CASSVGLAEQFF.

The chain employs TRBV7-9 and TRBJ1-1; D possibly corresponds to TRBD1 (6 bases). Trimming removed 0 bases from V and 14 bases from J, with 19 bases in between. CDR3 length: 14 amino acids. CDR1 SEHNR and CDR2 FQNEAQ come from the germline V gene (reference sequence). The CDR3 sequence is CASSLAPRGAEFFF. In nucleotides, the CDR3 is TGTGCCAGCAGCTTAGCACCCAGGGGCGCAGAGTTCTTCTTT.

CDR3 amino acids: CASSWTGALENTEAFF. CDR3 sequence (DNA): TGTGCCAGCAGCTGGACAGGGGCCCTGGAGAACACTGAAGCTTTCTTT. The chain uses TRBV7-9 and TRBJ1-1; 9 nucleotides agree with TRBD1. Looked up from germline, CDR1 is SEHNR and CDR2 is FQNEAQ (reference sequence). The CDR3 sequence is 16 residues long. Trimming removed 4 bases from V and 1 base from J; junction bases left unmatched: 7.

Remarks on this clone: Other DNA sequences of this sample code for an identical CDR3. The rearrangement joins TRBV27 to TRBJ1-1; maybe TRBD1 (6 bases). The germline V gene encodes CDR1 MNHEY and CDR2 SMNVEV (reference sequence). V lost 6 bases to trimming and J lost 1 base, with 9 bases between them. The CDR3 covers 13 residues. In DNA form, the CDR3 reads TGTGCCAGCAGCCTACAGGGGAACACTGAAGCTTTCTTT. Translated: CASSLQGNTEAFF.

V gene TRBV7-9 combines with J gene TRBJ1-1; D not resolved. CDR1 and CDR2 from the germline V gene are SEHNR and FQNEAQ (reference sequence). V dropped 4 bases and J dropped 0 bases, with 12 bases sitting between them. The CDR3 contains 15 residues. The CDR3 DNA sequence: TGTGCCAGCAGCTCCGACTCGGTTCTGAACACTGAAGCTTTCTTT. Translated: CASSSDSVLNTEAFF.

The CDR3 region has the DNA TGTGCCAGCAGCCCTGTGAGGGTTTCCTATAATTCACCCCTCCACTTT. It codes for CASSPVRVSYNSPLHF. The genes are TRBV13 and TRBJ1-6; D unclear. Trimming left V 5 bases short and J 1 base short, with 12 bases between. CDR1 and CDR2 (germline): PRHDT, FYEKMQ (reference sequence). The CDR3 runs 16 residues.

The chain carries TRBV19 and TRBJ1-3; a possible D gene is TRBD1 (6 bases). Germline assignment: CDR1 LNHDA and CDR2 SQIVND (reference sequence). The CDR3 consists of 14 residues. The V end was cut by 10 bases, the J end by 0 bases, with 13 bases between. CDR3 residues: CATGQLSSGNTIYF. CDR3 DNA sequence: TGTGCCACCGGACAGCTTAGCTCTGGAAACACCATATATTTT.

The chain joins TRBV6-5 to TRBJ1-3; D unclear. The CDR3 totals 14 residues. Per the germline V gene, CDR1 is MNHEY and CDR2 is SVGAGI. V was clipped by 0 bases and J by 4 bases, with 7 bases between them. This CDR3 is CASSYSSVGNTIYF. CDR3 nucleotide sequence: TGTGCCAGCAGTTACTCGTCGGTGGGAAACACCATATATTTT.

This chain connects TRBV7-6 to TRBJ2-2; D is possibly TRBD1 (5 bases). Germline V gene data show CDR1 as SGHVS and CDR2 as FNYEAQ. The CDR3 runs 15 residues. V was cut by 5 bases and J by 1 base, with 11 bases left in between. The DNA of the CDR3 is TGTGCCAGCAGCCCGACCGGACAGAACACCGGGGAGCTGTTTTTT. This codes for CASSPTGQNTGELFF.

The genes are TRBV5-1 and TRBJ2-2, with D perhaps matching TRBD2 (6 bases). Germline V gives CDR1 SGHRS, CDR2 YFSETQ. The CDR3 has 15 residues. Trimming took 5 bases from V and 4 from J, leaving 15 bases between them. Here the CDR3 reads CASRTGTSSTGELFF. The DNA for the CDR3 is TGCGCCAGCAGGACCGGGACTTCGAGCACCGGGGAGCTGTTTTTT. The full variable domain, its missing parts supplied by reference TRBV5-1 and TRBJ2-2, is KAGVTQTPRYLIKTRGQQVTLSCSPISGHRSVSWYQQTPGQGLQFLFEYFSETQRNKGNFPGRFSGRQFSNSRSEMNVSTLELGDSALYLCASRTGTSSTGELFFGEGSRLTVL.

The CDR3, as DNA: TGTGCCAGTAGTATGGGCAGGGATCAGCCCCAGCATTTT. Its protein product is CASSMGRDQPQHF. The rearrangement joins TRBV19 to TRBJ1-5; D is perhaps TRBD1 (5 bases). The CDR3 runs to 13 residues. V was shortened by 3 bases and J by 5 bases, with 8 bases between the two germline ends. CDR1 LNHDA and CDR2 SQIVND come from the germline V gene (reference sequence).

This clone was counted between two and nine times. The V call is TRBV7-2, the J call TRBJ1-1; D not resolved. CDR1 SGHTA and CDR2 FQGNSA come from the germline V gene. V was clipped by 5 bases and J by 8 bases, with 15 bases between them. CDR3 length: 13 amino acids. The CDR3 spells CASSPGGRAEAFF. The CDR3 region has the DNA TGTGCCAGCAGCCCTGGAGGTCGGGCGGAAGCTTTCTTT.

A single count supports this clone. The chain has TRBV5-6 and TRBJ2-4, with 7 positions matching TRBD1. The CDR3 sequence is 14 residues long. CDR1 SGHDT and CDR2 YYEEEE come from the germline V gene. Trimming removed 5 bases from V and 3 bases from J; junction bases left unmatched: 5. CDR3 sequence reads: CASSYRQGKNIQYF. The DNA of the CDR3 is TGTGCCAGCAGTTATCGACAGGGCAAAAACATTCAGTACTTC.

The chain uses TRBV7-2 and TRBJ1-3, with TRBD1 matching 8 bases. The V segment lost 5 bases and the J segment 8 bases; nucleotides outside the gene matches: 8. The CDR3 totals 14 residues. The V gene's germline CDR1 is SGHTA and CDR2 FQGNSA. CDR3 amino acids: CASSPRQGSHTIYF. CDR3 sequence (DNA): TGTGCCAGCAGCCCCCGACAGGGGAGTCACACCATATATTTT.

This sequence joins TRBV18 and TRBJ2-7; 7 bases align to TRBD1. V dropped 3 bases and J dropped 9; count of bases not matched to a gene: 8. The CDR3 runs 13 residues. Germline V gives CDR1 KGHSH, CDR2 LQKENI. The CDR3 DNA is TGTGCCAGCTCACCCGGGACAGACGACGGGCAGTACTTC. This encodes CASSPGTDDGQYF.

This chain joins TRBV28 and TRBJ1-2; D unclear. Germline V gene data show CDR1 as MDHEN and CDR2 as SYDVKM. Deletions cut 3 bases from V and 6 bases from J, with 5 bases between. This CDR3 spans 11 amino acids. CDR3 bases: TGTGCCAGCAGTTTCGTAGATGGCTACACCTTC. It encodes CASSFVDGYTF.

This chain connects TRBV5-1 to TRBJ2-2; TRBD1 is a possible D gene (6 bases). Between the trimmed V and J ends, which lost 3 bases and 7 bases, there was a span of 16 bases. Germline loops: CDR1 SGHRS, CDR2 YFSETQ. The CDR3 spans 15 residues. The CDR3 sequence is CASSSLPGEVGELFF. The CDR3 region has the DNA TGCGCCAGCAGCTCGCTCCCAGGGGAAGTCGGGGAGCTGTTTTTT.